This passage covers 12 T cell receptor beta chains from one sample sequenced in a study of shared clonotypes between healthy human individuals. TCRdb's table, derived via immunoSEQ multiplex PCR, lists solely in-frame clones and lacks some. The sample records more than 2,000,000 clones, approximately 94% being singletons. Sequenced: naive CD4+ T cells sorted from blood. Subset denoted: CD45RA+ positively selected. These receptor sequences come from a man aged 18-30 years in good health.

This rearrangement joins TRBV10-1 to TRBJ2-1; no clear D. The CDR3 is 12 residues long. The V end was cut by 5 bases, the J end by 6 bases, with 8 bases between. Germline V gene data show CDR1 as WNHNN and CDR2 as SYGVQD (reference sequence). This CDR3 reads CASSRTSNEQFF. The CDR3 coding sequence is TGCGCCAGCAGTCGAACCTCCAATGAGCAGTTCTTC.

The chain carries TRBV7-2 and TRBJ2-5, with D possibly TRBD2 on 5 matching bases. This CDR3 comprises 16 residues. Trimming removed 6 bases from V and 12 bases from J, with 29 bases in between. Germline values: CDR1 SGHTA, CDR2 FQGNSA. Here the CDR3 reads CASRPNYQGEGKKKYF. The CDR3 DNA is TGTGCCAGCAGACCCAATTATCAAGGAGAGGGCAAAAAAAAGTACTTC.

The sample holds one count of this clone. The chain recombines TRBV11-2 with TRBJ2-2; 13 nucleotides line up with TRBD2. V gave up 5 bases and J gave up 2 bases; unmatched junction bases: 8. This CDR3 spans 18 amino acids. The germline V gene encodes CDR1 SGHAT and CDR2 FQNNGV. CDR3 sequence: CASSKLAGGPTNTGELFF. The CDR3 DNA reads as TGTGCCAGCAGCAAACTAGCGGGAGGGCCTACAAACACCGGGGAGCTGTTTTTT.

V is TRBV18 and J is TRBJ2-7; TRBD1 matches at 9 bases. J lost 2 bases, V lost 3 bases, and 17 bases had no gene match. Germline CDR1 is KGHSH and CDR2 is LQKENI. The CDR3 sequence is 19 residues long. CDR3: CASSPNTGGGSKKTYEQYF. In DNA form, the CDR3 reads TGTGCCAGCTCACCTAACACAGGGGGCGGATCAAAAAAAACCTACGAGCAGTACTTC.

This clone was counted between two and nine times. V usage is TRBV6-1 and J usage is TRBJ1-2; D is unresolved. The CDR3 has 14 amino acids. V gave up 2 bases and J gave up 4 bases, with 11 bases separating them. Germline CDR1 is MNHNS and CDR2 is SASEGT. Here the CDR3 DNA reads TGTGCCAGCAGTGAAACAACGGCAACCTATGGCTACACCTTC. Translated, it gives CASSETTATYGYTF.

The DNA for the CDR3 is TGTGCCAGTATCCCCCGACTAGATAGCACAGATACGCAGTATTTT. This encodes CASIPRLDSTDTQYF. V is TRBV19 and J is TRBJ2-3, with D maybe TRBD2 (6 bases). Per the germline V gene, CDR1 is LNHDA and CDR2 is SQIVND (reference sequence). Deletions cut 7 bases from V and 0 bases from J, with 14 bases between. The CDR3 spans 15 residues.

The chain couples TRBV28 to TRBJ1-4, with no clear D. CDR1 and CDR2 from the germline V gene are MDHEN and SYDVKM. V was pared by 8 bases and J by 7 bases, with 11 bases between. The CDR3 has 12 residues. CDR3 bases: TGTGCCAGCTTCACTGACGGTGAAAAACTGTTTTTT. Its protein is CASFTDGEKLFF.

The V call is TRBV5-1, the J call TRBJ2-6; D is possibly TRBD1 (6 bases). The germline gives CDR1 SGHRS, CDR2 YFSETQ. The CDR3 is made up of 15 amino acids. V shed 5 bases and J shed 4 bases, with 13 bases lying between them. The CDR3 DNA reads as TGCGCCAGCAGTTCTACAGGGTACGGGGCCAACGTCCTGACTTTC. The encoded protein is CASSSTGYGANVLTF.

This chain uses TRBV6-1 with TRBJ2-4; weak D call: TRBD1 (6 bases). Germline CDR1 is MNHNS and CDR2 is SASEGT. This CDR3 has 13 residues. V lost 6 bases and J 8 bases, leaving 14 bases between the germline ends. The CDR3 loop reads CASSLQGSDIQYF. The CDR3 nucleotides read TGTGCCAGCAGCTTGCAGGGGTCGGACATTCAGTACTTC.

The CDR3 here is CAWSLLSSYNSPLHF. CDR3 DNA sequence: TGTGCCTGGAGTTTGTTGAGCTCCTATAATTCACCCCTCCACTTT. This chain connects TRBV30 to TRBJ1-6; D is unclear. The CDR3 is 15 residues long. Between the trimmed V and J ends, which lost 2 bases and 0 bases, there was a span of 8 bases. CDR1 GTSNPN and CDR2 SVGIG come from the germline V gene (reference sequence).

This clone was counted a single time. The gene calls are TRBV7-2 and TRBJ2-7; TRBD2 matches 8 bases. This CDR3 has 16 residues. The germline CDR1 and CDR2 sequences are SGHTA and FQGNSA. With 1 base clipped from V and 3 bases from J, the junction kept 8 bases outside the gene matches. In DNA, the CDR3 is TGTGCCAGCAGCTTAGGCGCAGCGGGAGTTCTCTACGAGCAGTACTTC. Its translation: CASSLGAAGVLYEQYF.

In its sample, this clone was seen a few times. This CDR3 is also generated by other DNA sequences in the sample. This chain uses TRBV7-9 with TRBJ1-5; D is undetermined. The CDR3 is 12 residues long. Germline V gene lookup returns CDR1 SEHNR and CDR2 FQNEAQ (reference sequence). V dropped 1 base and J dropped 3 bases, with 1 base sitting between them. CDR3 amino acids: CASSLDNQPQHF. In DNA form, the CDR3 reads TGTGCCAGCAGCTTAGACAATCAGCCCCAGCATTTT.